This TCR beta chain was observed in a study of blood T cell repertoires in COVID-19. Study at large: Samples representing acute and convalescent COVID-19 were sourced from the United States, Italy and Spain.

The age range of participants was about 18 to 100 years, with residence in 20 to 25 US areas. Cohort allocation depended upon clinical history that participants reported. Per the authors' pipeline: The authors estimated nucleated cell counts from reference gene primer amplification. The assay was immunoSEQ multiplex PCR, and TCRdb's table has in-frame clones only and misses some. V and J calls and clone size are copied from that table; D and trimming were computed from the DNA. The profile shows 360,000 or so clones, over 80% of them singletons. Germline V gene data show CDR1 as MNHNY and CDR2 as SVGAGI (reference sequence). This CDR3 comprises 15 residues. With V trimmed by 5 bases and J by 2 bases, 9 bases remained unmatched.

Sample: PBMCs or T cells enriched from blood (not recorded which). V is TRBV6-6 and J is TRBJ2-7; 7 bases align to TRBD1. The TCR sequence derives from a woman aged 50 to 65 who had recovered from COVID-19. The CDR3, as DNA: TGTGCCAGCAGTGTCTCCGGGACAGTAGCCTACGAGCAGTACTTC. Its protein product is CASSVSGTVAYEQYF.